The entry below gives a single T cell receptor beta chain sequence along with its context. This specimen comes from a study of OX40 agonist ivuxolimab in advanced cancers. The table came from immunoSEQ multiplex PCR; TCRdb's copy has only in-frame clones and leaves some out. The table has about 26,000 clones, 88% seen once; the top ten hold around a fifth. V was clipped by 0 bases and J by 4 bases, with 10 bases between them. Germline CDR1 LGHNA, CDR2 YSLEER. CDR3 length: 16 amino acids. This TCR was sampled from an adult with an advanced solid tumor such as melanoma, head and neck, liver or kidney cancer. This chain links TRBV4-3 with TRBJ2-6; D is ambiguous. The material was CD4+ or CD8+ T cells sorted from blood, obtained in a trial of the OX40 agonist ivuxolimab. The CDR3 DNA reads TGCGCCAGCAGCCAAGATAAGTGGACCGGGGCCAACGTCCTGACTTTC. It specifies CASSQDKWTGANVLTF.